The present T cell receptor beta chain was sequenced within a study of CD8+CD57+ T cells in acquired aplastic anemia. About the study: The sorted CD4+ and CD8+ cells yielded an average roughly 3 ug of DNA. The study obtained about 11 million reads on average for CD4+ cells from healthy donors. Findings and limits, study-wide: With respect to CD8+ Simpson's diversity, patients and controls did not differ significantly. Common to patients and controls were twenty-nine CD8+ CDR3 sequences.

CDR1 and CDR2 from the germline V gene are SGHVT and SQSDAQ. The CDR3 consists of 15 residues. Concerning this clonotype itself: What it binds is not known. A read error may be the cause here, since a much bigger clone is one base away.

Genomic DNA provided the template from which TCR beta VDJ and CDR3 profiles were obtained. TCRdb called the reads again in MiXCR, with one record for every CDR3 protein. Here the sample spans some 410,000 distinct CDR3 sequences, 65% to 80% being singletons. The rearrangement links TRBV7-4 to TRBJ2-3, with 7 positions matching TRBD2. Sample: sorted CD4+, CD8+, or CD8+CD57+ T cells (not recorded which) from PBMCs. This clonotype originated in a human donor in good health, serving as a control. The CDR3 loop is CASSLVGPSSGTQYF. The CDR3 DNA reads TGTGCCAGCAGTTTAGTAGGACCGTCTAGCGGTACGCAGTATTTT.